The 29 T cell receptor beta chains below come from one sample, sequenced in a study of shared clonotypes between healthy human individuals. Naive CD8 cells lacked CD45RO, underwent positive selection for CCR7 and left out terminally differentiated effector memory CD45RA+ cells. Sequencing was performed with immunoSEQ multiplex PCR; in TCRdb, only in-frame clones are kept and a portion is missing. The table includes about 2,200,000 clones, around 93% detected once. Sample: naive CD8+ T cells from PBMCs. Every receptor here comes from a man aged 18-30 years in good health. Some clones in this sample may be carry-over from other donors' samples.

This clone showed up just once. The V gene is TRBV10-1, the J gene TRBJ2-7, with D possibly matching TRBD1 (5 bases). The CDR3 runs to 14 residues. Germline lookup yields CDR1 WNHNN and CDR2 SYGVQD (reference sequence). The germline V and J ends were trimmed by 1 base and 2 bases, with 9 bases remaining between them. CDR3 sequence (DNA): TGCGCCAGCAGTGAGTACCCGACAGCCTACGAGCAGTACTTC. This sequence encodes CASSEYPTAYEQYF.

This chain joins TRBV11-2 and TRBJ2-1; D gene uncertain. There are 16 residues in the CDR3. V was clipped by 2 bases and J by 5 bases, with 16 bases between them. Germline V gene lookup returns CDR1 SGHAT and CDR2 FQNNGV. In DNA form, the CDR3 reads TGTGCCAGCAGCTTATTTCGGTTGGGATGGAACAATGAGCAGTTCTTC. Protein sequence: CASSLFRLGWNNEQFF.

This clone was observed once. CDR3 in amino acids: CASRVTGALNEKLFF. CDR3 in DNA: TGTGCCAGCAGGGTGACAGGGGCACTAAATGAAAAACTGTTTTTT. This chain joins TRBV2 and TRBJ1-4; TRBD1 agrees at 8 bases. The germline gives CDR1 SNHLY, CDR2 FYNNEI. V was clipped by 6 bases and J by 5 bases; unmatched bases: 8. The CDR3 consists of 15 residues.

The chain is built from TRBV4-1 and TRBJ2-7, with D perhaps matching TRBD2 (6 bases). Germline CDR1 reads MGHRA; CDR2 reads YSYEKL. This CDR3 has 13 amino acids. V was cut by 4 bases and J by 6 bases, with 13 bases left in between. CDR3 coding DNA: TGCGCCAGCAGCCCGCGGGAAGGGCCCGAGCAGTACTTC. Translated: CASSPREGPEQYF.

The chain is built from TRBV5-8 and TRBJ2-3; 8 positions agree with TRBD2. Germline loops: CDR1 SGHTS, CDR2 YDEGEE. V lost 4 bases to trimming and J lost 2 bases; unmatched junction nucleotides: 21. The CDR3 loop spans 20 amino acids. Here the CDR3 DNA reads TGTGCCAGCAGCGGAGCACGGAACCATAGCGGGAATCCCTTCACAGATACGCAGTATTTT. Amino acids: CASSGARNHSGNPFTDTQYF.

The rearrangement links TRBV28 to TRBJ1-2; possible D gene TRBD1, 6 bases. Germline V gene lookup returns CDR1 MDHEN and CDR2 SYDVKM. V was shortened by 3 bases and J by 8 bases, with 10 bases between the two germline ends. The CDR3 spans 12 residues. CDR3 DNA: TGTGCCAGCAGTTTGGGGGGCCGGGGCTACACCTTC. Translation gives CASSLGGRGYTF.

The V gene is TRBV19, the J gene TRBJ2-7; the match to TRBD1 covers 9 bases. The trim removed 6 bases at V and 3 bases at J, leaving 9 bases unmatched. Germline V CDR1 and CDR2: LNHDA, SQIVND (reference sequence). This CDR3 is built from 15 residues. The CDR3 here is CASSPGTGFFYEQYF. Written as DNA, the CDR3 is TGTGCCAGTAGCCCGGGGACAGGGTTTTTCTACGAGCAGTACTTC.

The chain employs TRBV11-2 and TRBJ2-1, with a weak D call TRBD2 (5 bases). The length of the CDR3 is 14 residues. Germline values: CDR1 SGHAT, CDR2 FQNNGV. The V gene lost 1 base and the J gene lost 15 bases, with 19 bases spanning the gap. CDR3 sequence: CASSLAPIISRGFF. The CDR3 nucleotides read TGTGCCAGCAGCTTAGCCCCTATAATTAGTCGGGGGTTCTTC.

The CDR3 spells CASSDLATSGVDEQFF. The CDR3 DNA reads as TGCGCCAGCAGTGACCTAGCCACTAGCGGTGTCGATGAGCAGTTCTTC. The chain is built from TRBV10-1 and TRBJ2-1; 8 positions match TRBD2. The germline gives CDR1 WNHNN, CDR2 SYGVQD (reference sequence). The CDR3 covers 16 residues. Trimming removed 3 bases from V and 8 bases from J; junction bases left unmatched: 12.

The rearrangement uses TRBV28 and TRBJ2-2, with D maybe TRBD1 (6 bases). The CDR3 consists of 16 residues. Between the trimmed V and J ends, which lost 5 bases and 4 bases, there was a span of 17 bases. The germline gives CDR1 MDHEN, CDR2 SYDVKM. The CDR3 DNA reads TGTGCCAGCAGTCTTAGCCACAGGGAATTCACCGGGGAGCTGTTTTTT. Translated, it gives CASSLSHREFTGELFF.

The chain links TRBV10-3 to TRBJ2-2; 7 nucleotides match TRBD1. J lost 3 bases, V lost 2 bases, and 9 bases had no gene match. This CDR3 contains 17 residues. CDR1 and CDR2 (germline): ENHRY, SYGVKD. CDR3 loop: CAISETRQGRYTGELFF. CDR3 sequence (DNA): TGTGCCATCAGTGAGACCAGACAGGGTCGGTACACCGGGGAGCTGTTTTTT.

The chain joins TRBV5-1 to TRBJ1-1; D not certain. This CDR3 contains 14 residues. Germline V gives CDR1 SGHRS, CDR2 YFSETQ. V shed 4 bases and J shed 1 base, with 11 bases lying between them. The CDR3 region is CASSPEGANTEAFF. CDR3 sequence (DNA): TGCGCCAGCAGCCCGGAGGGTGCGAACACTGAAGCTTTCTTT.

This clone was counted once. The J gene is TRBJ2-7, the V gene TRBV30; 10 bases line up with TRBD2. The CDR3 totals 16 residues. V lost 0 bases, J lost 4 bases, and 9 bases stayed unmatched. Looked up from germline, CDR1 is GTSNPN and CDR2 is SVGIG (reference sequence). CDR3 sequence: CAWSVRASGSRYEQYF. Here the CDR3 DNA reads TGTGCCTGGAGTGTACGAGCTAGCGGGAGTAGGTACGAGCAGTACTTC.

The DNA for the CDR3 is TGTGCCAGCAGTTTTTTGGCGCCCTCAGGGACCGGGGAGCTGTTTTTT. This codes for CASSFLAPSGTGELFF. The rearrangement joins TRBV27 to TRBJ2-2; TRBD1 might be the D (5 bases). The CDR3 is made up of 16 amino acids. Looked up from germline, CDR1 is MNHEY and CDR2 is SMNVEV (reference sequence). The ends were cut back, 3 bases at V and 5 bases at J, with 16 bases in the middle.

The CDR3 loop is CALGPDNEQFF. DNA for the CDR3: TGTGCCTTAGGGCCGGACAATGAGCAGTTCTTC. The J gene is TRBJ2-1, the V gene TRBV11-2, with D uncertain. V lost 11 bases to trimming and J lost 5 bases, with 10 bases between them. The CDR3 is 11 residues long. Germline V gene data show CDR1 as SGHAT and CDR2 as FQNNGV.

V gene TRBV5-4 combines with J gene TRBJ2-5, with D possibly matching TRBD2 (6 bases). This CDR3 comprises 14 residues. Trimming took off 3 bases at V and 5 bases at J, with 14 bases between the two ends. Germline loops: CDR1 SGHNT, CDR2 YYREEE (reference sequence). The CDR3 DNA sequence: TGTGCCAGCAGCTCGGGACTGGGGAAGGAGACCCAGTACTTC. Protein: CASSSGLGKETQYF.

The CDR3 DNA reads TGCAGCGTTGACGGACTAGCGGGAGGGCCCCCCCCCGAGACCCAGTACTTC. Protein sequence: CSVDGLAGGPPPETQYF. The chain has TRBV29-1 and TRBJ2-5; TRBD2 matches 15 bases. The CDR3 is made up of 17 amino acids. Germline assignment: CDR1 SQVTM and CDR2 ANQGSEA. The J segment lost 5 bases and the V segment lost 3 bases, leaving 10 bases of the junction unmatched.

V is TRBV28 and J is TRBJ2-7; TRBD1 is a possible D gene (5 bases). V lost 5 bases and J lost 3, with 8 bases in between. Germline CDR1 MDHEN, CDR2 SYDVKM. CDR3 length: 12 amino acids. CDR3: CASSDSYYEQYF. The CDR3 region has the DNA TGTGCCAGCAGTGACAGCTACTACGAGCAGTACTTC.

The chain joins TRBV14 to TRBJ1-1, with 7 positions matching TRBD1. Germline values: CDR1 SGHDN, CDR2 FVKESK. The junction had 7 bases not matched to a gene; V was cut back by 2 bases and J by 1 base. CDR3 length: 16 residues. The CDR3 DNA follows: TGTGCCAGCAGCCAAACAAGGAGGGACAGGAACACTGAAGCTTTCTTT. It is translated as CASSQTRRDRNTEAFF.

The chain has TRBV5-4 and TRBJ2-2; D might be TRBD1 (5 bases). The V and J ends lost 4 bases and 1 base respectively, with 11 bases between them. CDR1 SGHNT and CDR2 YYREEE come from the germline V gene (reference sequence). The CDR3 sequence is 15 residues long. CDR3 amino acids: CASSTLDKNTGELFF. As DNA, the CDR3 is TGTGCCAGCAGCACCTTGGACAAGAACACCGGGGAGCTGTTTTTT.

The V call is TRBV5-4, the J call TRBJ1-1, with unresolved D. Germline CDR1 reads SGHNT; CDR2 reads YYREEE (reference sequence). CDR3 length equals 14 residues. Deletions cut 3 bases from V and 3 bases from J, with 12 bases between. CDR3 bases: TGTGCCAGCAGCTCCCTAGGGTTGTACACTGAAGCTTTCTTT. Translated: CASSSLGLYTEAFF. Filled out from reference TRBV5-4 and TRBJ1-1, the complete variable domain reads ETGVTQSPTHLIKTRGQQVTLRCSSQSGHNTVSWYQQALGQGPQFIFQYYREEENGRGNFPPRFSGLQFPNYSSELNVNALELDDSALYLCASSSLGLYTEAFFGQGTRLTVV.

The chain is built from TRBV11-1 and TRBJ1-2; D not certain. V lost 0 bases to trimming and J lost 4 bases, with 3 bases between them. The V gene's germline CDR1 is SGHAT and CDR2 FQDESV (reference sequence). The CDR3 length is 12 residues. The CDR3: CASSLAAYGYTF. The CDR3 DNA sequence: TGTGCCAGCAGCTTAGCTGCCTATGGCTACACCTTC. The full variable domain, completed using reference TRBV11-1 and TRBJ1-2, is EAEVAQSPRYKITEKSQAVAFWCDPISGHATLYWYRQILGQGPELLVQFQDESVVDDSQLPKDRFSAERLKGVDSTLKIQPAELGDSAMYLCASSLAAYGYTFGSGTRLTVV.

The chain couples TRBV4-1 to TRBJ2-1; TRBD2 matches at 7 bases. The V and J ends lost 3 bases and 9 bases, in that order; junction bases with no gene match: 8. CDR3 size: 14 residues. CDR1 is MGHRA and CDR2 is YSYEKL in the germline V gene. In DNA form, the CDR3 reads TGCGCCAGCAGCCACCCCCTTTCGGGAGGTGAGCAGTTCTTC. It codes for CASSHPLSGGEQFF.

The count of this clone is one. V is TRBV7-2 and J is TRBJ1-1, with D possibly being TRBD1 (5 bases). V was shortened by 5 bases and J by 7 bases, with 17 bases between the two germline ends. Germline V gene data show CDR1 as SGHTA and CDR2 as FQGNSA. The CDR3 length is 14 residues. DNA for the CDR3: TGTGCCAGCAGCCCAATCCGGGGGGGGAGTGAAGCTTTCTTT. Its translation: CASSPIRGGSEAFF.

The chain employs TRBV28 and TRBJ1-2; D possibly corresponds to TRBD1 (5 bases). Looked up from germline, CDR1 is MDHEN and CDR2 is SYDVKM. The CDR3 loop spans 14 amino acids. Trimming left V 6 bases short and J 14 bases short, with 25 bases between. CDR3 nucleotide sequence: TGTGCCAGCAGGCGACCCGGGACCGTGGACGTTGGGACCTTC. As protein: CASRRPGTVDVGTF.

This chain connects TRBV29-1 to TRBJ2-1; D possibly corresponds to TRBD2 (5 bases). The CDR3 is made up of 13 amino acids. Trimming left V 6 bases short and J 2 bases short, with 11 bases between. Germline V lookup: CDR1 SQVTM, CDR2 ANQGSEA. In DNA, the CDR3 is TGCAGCGTCCCAGCGGAACCCTACAATGAGCAGTTCTTC. It yields the protein CSVPAEPYNEQFF.

On this clone itself: Other DNA sequences in this specimen translate into the identical CDR3. The rearrangement joins TRBV5-5 to TRBJ2-7; 7 nucleotides align to TRBD1. Germline V lookup: CDR1 SGHKS, CDR2 YYEKEE (reference sequence). The CDR3 length is 13 residues. V shed 3 bases and J 1 base; nucleotides not matched to a gene: 1. CDR3 sequence reads: CASSWGQSYEQYF. The CDR3 nucleotides read TGTGCCAGCAGCTGGGGACAGTCCTACGAGCAGTACTTC. Full variable domain (rest looked up from reference TRBV5-5 and TRBJ2-7): DAGVTQSPTHLIKTRGQQVTLRCSPISGHKSVSWYQQVLGQGPQFIFQYYEKEERGRGNFPDRFSARQFPNYSSELNVNALLLGDSALYLCASSWGQSYEQYFGPGTRLTVT.

The gene calls are TRBV29-1 and TRBJ2-7; 15 bases are a match to TRBD2. Germline CDR1 is SQVTM and CDR2 is ANQGSEA. The CDR3 length is 15 residues. The V gene end was trimmed by 7 bases and the J gene end by 3 bases; junction bases not matched to a gene: 7. CDR3 region: CSAKGLAGGFYEQYF. The CDR3 nucleotides read TGCAGCGCTAAGGGACTAGCGGGAGGTTTCTACGAGCAGTACTTC.

The gene calls are TRBV6-1 and TRBJ1-1, with 9 positions matching TRBD1. CDR1 is MNHNS, CDR2 SASEGT, per germline. There are 17 residues in the CDR3. V shed 2 bases and J 4 bases; nucleotides not matched to a gene: 11. In DNA, the CDR3 is TGTGCCAGCAGTGAAATGGGACAGGGAAAGGCGGTCACTGAAGCTTTCTTT. It yields the protein CASSEMGQGKAVTEAFF.